The rows below give T cell receptor beta chains drawn from one sample of a study of Graves' ophthalmopathy and Graves' hyperthyroidism. In TCRdb, the multiplex PCR reads were re-called with MiXCR into one record per CDR3 protein. The profile covers 45,000 to 60,000 distinct CDR3 sequences, with around 50% appearing a single time and roughly 5% taken by the ten largest. The sequencing sample was made of peripheral blood. Source of these receptors: an adult woman with Graves' ophthalmopathy. The CDR3 runs from the conserved cysteine through the conserved F or W. D genes are given only for firm matches. Some rows mark clone size as missing; the rest say once, few, many or name a class of expanded clone.

J gene: TRBJ2-7
clone size: NA
D gene: TRBD2
V gene: TRBV19
CDR3 DNA: TGTGCCAGTAGTACTGGACTAGCGGGCGCCTACGAGCAGTACTTC
CDR3 protein: CASSTGLAGAYEQYF

J gene: TRBJ1-2
clone size: NA
D gene: NA
V gene: TRBV19
CDR3 DNA: TGTGCCAGTAGTTACCTGGACGGCTACACCTTC
CDR3 protein: CASSYLDGYTF

J gene: TRBJ1-2
clone size: NA
D gene: NA
V gene: TRBV19
CDR3 DNA: TGTGCCAGTAGATGGACTAACTATGGCTACACCTTC
CDR3 protein: CASRWTNYGYTF

J gene: TRBJ1-1
clone size: NA
D gene: NA
V gene: TRBV29-1
CDR3 DNA: TGCAGCGTTAAAACGGACAAAACGAGCACTGAAGCTTTCTTT
CDR3 protein: CSVKTDKTSTEAFF

J gene: TRBJ2-5
clone size: NA
D gene: NA
V gene: TRBV7-7
CDR3 DNA: TGTGCTAGCAGCTTAGCGGCGGAGGAGACCCAGTACTTC
CDR3 protein: CASSLAAEETQYF

J gene: TRBJ1-6
clone size: many
D gene: TRBD1
V gene: TRBV4-2
CDR3 DNA: TGTGCCGGCAGCCAAGACGGGACAGAAAATAATTCACCCCTCCACTTT
CDR3 protein: CAGSQDGTENNSPLHF

J gene: TRBJ2-7
clone size: many
D gene: NA
V gene: TRBV5-1
CDR3 DNA: TGCGCCAGCAGCTTGCTCGGCGGGACGGATGACGAGCAGTACTTC
CDR3 protein: CASSLLGGTDDEQYF

J gene: TRBJ2-7
clone size: few
D gene: NA
V gene: TRBV7-8
CDR3 DNA: TGTGCCAGCAGCTTGGAAGCTCCGCTCTACGAGCAGTACTTC
CDR3 protein: CASSLEAPLYEQYF

J gene: TRBJ1-1
clone size: NA
D gene: NA
V gene: TRBV6-5
CDR3 DNA: TGTGCCAGCAGTCTACGAGAGGAGGGGGTCGGTTACACTGAAGCTTTCTTT
CDR3 protein: CASSLREEGVGYTEAFF

J gene: TRBJ1-1
clone size: many
D gene: TRBD1
V gene: TRBV7-9
CDR3 DNA: TGTGCCAGCAGCAACAGGGGATGGAACACTGAAGCTTTCTTT
CDR3 protein: CASSNRGWNTEAFF

J gene: TRBJ2-3
clone size: NA
D gene: TRBD2
V gene: TRBV7-9
CDR3 DNA: TGTGCCAGCAGCTTGGCTAGCGGGTACAATGAGCAGTATTTT
CDR3 protein: CASSLASGYNEQYF

J gene: TRBJ2-3
clone size: many
D gene: NA
V gene: TRBV9
CDR3 DNA: TGTGCCAGCAGCGTAGCTCCTACTAGCACAGATACGCAGTATTTT
CDR3 protein: CASSVAPTSTDTQYF

J gene: TRBJ1-3
clone size: NA
D gene: NA
V gene: TRBV7-9
CDR3 DNA: TGTGCCAGCAGCGTAGGGCGGACTGGGAGCACCATATATTTT
CDR3 protein: CASSVGRTGSTIYF

J gene: TRBJ1-2
clone size: NA
D gene: NA
V gene: TRBV5-1
CDR3 DNA: TGCGCCGGCAGCTTCAGGATAGGGGGAGGTGGCTACACCTTC
CDR3 protein: CAGSFRIGGGGYTF

J gene: TRBJ1-4
clone size: NA
D gene: NA
V gene: TRBV14
CDR3 DNA: TGTGCCAGCAGCCAAGGTGGAAAACTGTTTTTT
CDR3 protein: CASSQGGKLFF

J gene: TRBJ1-2
clone size: few
D gene: TRBD1
V gene: TRBV25-1
CDR3 DNA: TGTGCCTGCCATACCAAGACAGGGAGGGTATATGGCTACACCTTC
CDR3 protein: CACHTKTGRVYGYTF

J gene: TRBJ1-3
clone size: NA
D gene: NA
V gene: TRBV5-4
CDR3 DNA: TGTGCCAGCAGCTTGGACAGGGATGGAAACACCATATATTTT
CDR3 protein: CASSLDRDGNTIYF

J gene: TRBJ2-7
clone size: few
D gene: NA
V gene: TRBV3-2
CDR3 DNA: TGTGCCAGCAGCCAAGCTTCCGGACTAGCGGGAGATTATGACTACGAGCAGTACTTC
CDR3 protein: CASSQASGLAGDYDYEQYF

J gene: TRBJ1-4
clone size: many
D gene: NA
V gene: TRBV11-2
CDR3 DNA: TGTGCCAGCAGCAAAGGACAGAATGAAAAACTGTTTTTT
CDR3 protein: CASSKGQNEKLFF

J gene: TRBJ2-1
clone size: NA
D gene: TRBD1
V gene: TRBV20-1
CDR3 DNA: TGCAGTGCGGAAGGGACAGGTCGGCAGTTCTTC
CDR3 protein: CSAEGTGRQFF

J gene: TRBJ2-3
clone size: many
D gene: TRBD2
V gene: TRBV9
CDR3 DNA: TGTGCCAGCACAAAGAGAGCTAGCGGTTTAACTAGCACAGATACGCAGTATTTT
CDR3 protein: CASTKRASGLTSTDTQYF

J gene: TRBJ2-3
clone size: many
D gene: NA
V gene: TRBV20-1
CDR3 DNA: TGCAGTGCTAGATCCGCAAGGACTCGGGAAAACACAGATACGCAGTATTTT
CDR3 protein: CSARSARTRENTDTQYF

J gene: TRBJ2-3
clone size: many
D gene: TRBD1
V gene: TRBV7-2
CDR3 DNA: TGTGCCAGCAGCTTATGGCGGACAGGACTGCGTAAGTCTAGCACAGATACGCAGTATTTT
CDR3 protein: CASSLWRTGLRKSSTDTQYF

J gene: TRBJ1-2
clone size: NA
D gene: NA
V gene: TRBV29-1
CDR3 DNA: TGCAGCGTCGAGTTTAACGATCAAGCTAACTATGGCTACACCTTC
CDR3 protein: CSVEFNDQANYGYTF

J gene: TRBJ2-7
clone size: many
D gene: TRBD2
V gene: TRBV7-9
CDR3 DNA: TGTGCCAGCAGCCCTGCGGGAGGAAGCGGGAGCTACGAGCAGTACTTC
CDR3 protein: CASSPAGGSGSYEQYF

J gene: TRBJ2-7
clone size: many
D gene: TRBD2
V gene: TRBV7-2
CDR3 DNA: TGTGCCAGCAGCCACTTTGGGACTAGCGGGAGTGAGCAGTACTTC
CDR3 protein: CASSHFGTSGSEQYF